These 10 T cell receptor beta chains originate from one sample sequenced in a study of spatial heterogeneity in lung cancer (dated by TCRdb to between 2018 and 2020). Library preparation used 5' RACE. Reads for this sample came from a NextSeq 500. TCRdb trimmed the raw reads at Q25, called clones with MiXCR and kept productive beta chains. Every CDR3 protein is listed once, alongside the most common genes and DNA of its rows. The sample table records under 100,000 distinct CDR3 sequences; roughly 10% of these occur just once. Of the sample, 6.9% is held by the ten largest clones. Interpreted using the paper, the time point label stands for: sample taken at primary tumor resection. For TCR sequencing, whole RNA was extracted from tumor and nontumor lung tissue, or from cryopreserved PBMC samples, and no cell sorting was done. The material was PBMCs, obtained at surgery. Every receptor here comes from a male donor with early-stage non-small cell lung cancer.

This clonotype was found many times. The rearrangement links TRBV12-3 or TRBV12-4 to TRBJ2-3; no definite D call. V was pared by 6 bases and J by 6 bases, with 10 bases between. The length of the CDR3 is 12 residues. CDR3: CASSPSRDTQYF. The DNA for the CDR3 is TGTGCCAGCAGCCCCTCTAGGGATACGCAGTATTTT.

This clonotype was seen ten or more times. The rearrangement joins TRBV6-2 or TRBV6-3 to TRBJ2-1, with D possibly being TRBD2 (6 bases). Germline loops: CDR1 MNHEY, CDR2 SVGEGT. V lost 5 bases, J lost 12 bases, and 14 bases lay in between. The CDR3 has 12 residues. The CDR3 sequence: CASSTRDFGQFF. The CDR3, as DNA: TGTGCCAGCAGTACCCGGGACTTTGGGCAGTTCTTC.

This clonotype was detected ten times or more. The chain carries TRBV20-1 and TRBJ2-1; D remains unclear. The CDR3 extends over 12 amino acids. The germline CDR1 and CDR2 sequences are DFQATT and SNEGSKA (reference sequence). With 0 bases removed from V and 4 bases from J, the gap between germline ends came to 4 bases. Written as DNA, the CDR3 is TGCAGTGCTAGAGACGCGTACAATGAGCAGTTCTTC. Protein: CSARDAYNEQFF.

This clonotype was observed many times. The chain links TRBV4-3 to TRBJ1-1, with D possibly being TRBD1 (5 bases). V was clipped by 3 bases and J by 9 bases, with 11 bases between them. This CDR3 has 12 residues. CDR1 and CDR2 (germline): LGHNA, YSLEER. Here the CDR3 DNA reads TGCGCCAGCAGCCAGACTGGGGACCAAGCTTTCTTT. Its translation: CASSQTGDQAFF.

This chain joins TRBV5-6 and TRBJ1-1, with no clear D. Germline lookup yields CDR1 SGHDT and CDR2 YYEEEE. The CDR3 length is 13 residues. V lost 0 bases and J lost 1, with 4 bases in between. The CDR3 reads CASSLEGNTEAFF. The CDR3 nucleotides read TGTGCCAGCAGCTTGGAAGGGAACACTGAAGCTTTCTTT.

The chain is built from TRBV28 and TRBJ1-1, with D possibly TRBD1 on 5 matching bases. Between the trimmed V and J ends, which lost 5 bases and 1 base, there was a span of 23 bases. The CDR3 contains 18 residues. CDR1 is MDHEN, CDR2 SYDVKM, per germline. The CDR3 spells CASSQAQVLGDGNTEAFF. CDR3 in DNA: TGTGCCAGCAGTCAAGCACAGGTTCTAGGCGACGGGAACACTGAAGCTTTCTTT.

This clonotype has more than one count but fewer than ten. CDR3 sequence (DNA): TGTGCCATCAGTCGGGACAGAACGAATCAGCCCCAGCATTTT. Translation gives CAISRDRTNQPQHF. The chain is built from TRBV10-3 and TRBJ1-5; 7 bases are a match to TRBD1. Trimming at V came to 5 bases and at J to 4 bases, leaving 5 bases not matched to a gene. The CDR3 has 14 residues. Germline assignment: CDR1 ENHRY and CDR2 SYGVKD.

In its sample, this clonotype was seen many times. The V and J genes are TRBV29-1 and TRBJ2-2; 8 nucleotides agree with TRBD1. The CDR3 has 14 amino acids. Germline V gene lookup returns CDR1 SQVTM and CDR2 ANQGSEA. Trimming at V came to 6 bases and at J to 1 base, leaving 4 bases not matched to a gene. The CDR3 sequence: CSVTGAKNTGELFF. CDR3 sequence (DNA): TGCAGCGTGACAGGGGCGAAGAACACCGGGGAGCTGTTTTTT.

Many counts were recorded for this clonotype. This sequence joins TRBV20-1 and TRBJ2-3; maybe TRBD2 (5 bases). This CDR3 contains 14 residues. The V end lost 6 bases, the J end lost 5 bases, and 18 bases lay between the germline ends. CDR1 is DFQATT and CDR2 is SNEGSKA in the germline V gene (reference sequence). The CDR3 sequence is CSAQDLNARDTQYF. In nucleotides, the CDR3 is TGCAGTGCCCAGGACTTAAACGCCAGAGATACGCAGTATTTT.

This clonotype was observed many times. The chain combines TRBV12-3 or TRBV12-4 with TRBJ2-7; 11 nucleotides agree with TRBD1. J was trimmed by 3 bases and V by 2 bases; bases with no gene match: 3. This CDR3 is built from 15 residues. DNA of the CDR3: TGTGCCAGCAGTTTATGGGGACAGGGGGTCTACGAGCAGTACTTC. Translating gives CASSLWGQGVYEQYF.